The entry that follows covers one TCR beta chain sequence. This sample is drawn from a study of shared clonotypes between healthy human individuals. The method was immunoSEQ multiplex PCR; TCRdb's version includes in-frame clones alone and lacks a portion of them. The sample has fewer than 600,000 clones, about 85% seen once. This CDR3 has 16 amino acids. Trimming took off 5 bases at V and 4 bases at J, with 18 bases between the two ends. The germline V gene encodes CDR1 SEHNR and CDR2 FQNEAQ (reference sequence). The receptor was isolated from a woman aged 40 to 50 in good health. Some clones in this sample may be carry-over from other donors' samples. The V gene is TRBV7-9, the J gene TRBJ1-3, with a tentative D call TRBD1 (6 bases). Material: PBMCs. In nucleotides, the CDR3 is TGTGCCAGCAGCCGCGGGGGGCAGACTATCGGAAACACCATATATTTT. Amino acid sequence: CASSRGGQTIGNTIYF.